This TCR beta chain was captured by sequencing in a study of shared clonotypes between healthy human individuals (dated by TCRdb to 2018 to 2020). Notes on the research overall: A few men and a couple of women, aged 18 to 49 years, made up the cohort. Libraries were prepared and TCR repertoires were sequenced by different laboratories using diverse techniques, in order to increase sequencing depth and limit assay-specific biases. The study deeply sequenced blood TCR repertoires of 5 or 6 healthy adults to estimate repertoire size and the extent of clonotype sharing between individuals. Per donor, leukapheresis produced somewhere between about 0.9 and 9 billion PBMCs. For each donor, three plates each were used for CD4 naive and CD4 memory, two plates were used for CD8 naive, and one plate was used for CD8 memory.

TCR CDR3 regions were amplified from genomic DNA by multiplex PCR using the deep immunoSEQ assay. Extracted genomic DNA from each cell subset was spread evenly across all wells of several immunoSEQ 96-well plates, with each plate serving as a replicate. For sorted subsets, 200 to 250 ng of genomic DNA, equivalent to 30,000 or so T cell genomes, went into each replicate PCR. Purified libraries were measured with a Qubit 3.0 fluorometer, size-checked on a Bioanalyzer 2100, and measured again with the KAPA Library Quantification kit. A separate single-read 150-cycle Illumina NextSeq 550 flow cell was used to sequence each immunoSEQ 96-well plate. The authors processed their data as follows. Because the immunoSEQ output included only junctional sequences and no quality scores, the filtering could not be the same as the filtering used for full-length reads. To assign V/J genes and CDR3, sequences were annotated using PyIR, a Python wrapper for IgBLAST v1.9, with IMGT germline references. Reads were removed for weak V/J assignments (E-value above 1e-6), missing CDR3, stop codons, out-of-frame junctions, or ambiguous translated residues. A V3J clonotype was defined by an identical inferred V gene, J gene, and CDR3 amino acid sequence. Percentage overlap between repertoires was calculated by dividing the number of shared unique clonotypes by the size of the smaller repertoire. RTK rarefaction, the Chao1 estimator, and Recon v2.1 estimates of unobserved clonotypes were used to assess repertoire richness. OLGA was used to compute generation probabilities for all TCRbeta clonotypes that the gDNA method yielded from several donors. What TCRdb holds here is the immuneACCESS table cut down to in-frame rearrangements. Part of the clones is not present; checked against another copy, under half of the missing clones reflect an unresolved V gene, and the others are unexplained. V, J and clone size derive from that table, while D and trimming were established from the DNA sequence. The sample table shows approximately 2,000,000 clones, and about nine tenths are seen once. The biggest ten clones account for approximately 0.39% of the sample.

The donors were healthy, HIV-negative adults who had no recently reported acute infections or vaccinations. All donors were Caucasian adults living in Nashville, Tennessee, USA. CD4+ T cells were enriched by magnetic negative selection, after which naive cells were positively selected on CD45RA and the negative fraction was taken as the memory subset. Blood was collected by leukapheresis, and PBMCs were isolated by Ficoll-Histopaque density gradient centrifugation and then cryopreserved in liquid nitrogen vapor phase. Purity and quantity of every magnetically sorted T cell population were checked by analytical flow cytometry. From each sorted fraction, genomic DNA was isolated and quantified by UV absorbance on a Nanodrop 2000c. Taken from the germline V gene, the CDR1 and CDR2 loops are SGHAT and FQNNGV. V sheds 5 bases and J sheds 7 bases, leaving 14 bases between their ends. Its CDR3 holds 14 amino acids, cysteine through phenylalanine. Only the CDR3 region is kept as DNA, spanning 42 bases read in frame from base 1.

Comment on this clone: No cognate antigen has been identified for it. No much larger clonotype is one base removed from it; base qualities were not supplied.

The paper as a whole reports these results and caveats: Rarefaction of sorted-subset datasets indicated incomplete sequencing despite the large sequencing depth. Naive subsets generally had larger estimated clonotype richness than memory subsets. Higher generation probabilities were observed for clonotypes shared by all four sorted-subset donors than for non-shared clonotypes. When a few donors were compared, the shared fraction of clonotypes was around 5% for naive CD4, 3.5% for naive CD8, about 2.5% for memory CD4, and 0.4% for memory CD8. The small number of donors limited the genetic and exposure-history diversity represented. Sampling was restricted to blood, and TCR repertoires in tissue are likely to differ from TCR repertoires in blood. Pairwise subsampling indicated that sequencing depth was expected to affect the degree of clonotype sharing among donors.

The rearranged segments are TRBV11-2 and TRBJ1-4, with an unclear D gene assignment. Sequencing was carried out using naive CD4+ T cells from PBMCs. Reading the label with the study, this specimen's cell subset or site is: CD45RA+ positively selected. This clonotype was obtained from a man younger than 35 in good health. Some clones in this sample may be carry-over from other donors' samples. The bases read TGTGCCAGCAGCCCCATTCGGGGTGGTGAAAAACTGTTTTTT. Translated, this is CASSPIRGGEKLFF.